The clone carrying this TCR beta chain has a count of ten or more. What it recognizes is unknown. This entry is derived from a study of identical twins. Overall study results and limits: Alpha sequences out of frame and shared by twins had excess low generation probability. Monozygotic twin pairs showed more out-of-frame TCR alpha sharing than models estimated. Conclusions were based on cross-sectional statistical analysis, without following the same donors.

From the 5' RACE reads, TCRdb called clonotypes with MiXCR, one entry per CDR3 protein. The table records 750,000 to 950,000 distinct CDR3 sequences, around an eighth of them present only once. CDR3 length equals 17 residues. V shed 1 base and J 5 bases; nucleotides not matched to a gene: 12. From germline, CDR1 is LGHDT and CDR2 YNNKEL (reference sequence). This sample was shared with a second study, whose subject was yellow fever vaccine responses in identical twins.

Material for sequencing was PBMCs. The chain recombines TRBV3-1 with TRBJ2-5, with 8 nucleotides matching TRBD2. The sequence was obtained from a woman aged 18-29 years in good health. CDR3: CASSQGLAGEPMETQYF. The CDR3 DNA sequence: TGTGCCAGCAGCCAAGGTCTAGCGGGCGAACCTATGGAGACCCAGTACTTC.